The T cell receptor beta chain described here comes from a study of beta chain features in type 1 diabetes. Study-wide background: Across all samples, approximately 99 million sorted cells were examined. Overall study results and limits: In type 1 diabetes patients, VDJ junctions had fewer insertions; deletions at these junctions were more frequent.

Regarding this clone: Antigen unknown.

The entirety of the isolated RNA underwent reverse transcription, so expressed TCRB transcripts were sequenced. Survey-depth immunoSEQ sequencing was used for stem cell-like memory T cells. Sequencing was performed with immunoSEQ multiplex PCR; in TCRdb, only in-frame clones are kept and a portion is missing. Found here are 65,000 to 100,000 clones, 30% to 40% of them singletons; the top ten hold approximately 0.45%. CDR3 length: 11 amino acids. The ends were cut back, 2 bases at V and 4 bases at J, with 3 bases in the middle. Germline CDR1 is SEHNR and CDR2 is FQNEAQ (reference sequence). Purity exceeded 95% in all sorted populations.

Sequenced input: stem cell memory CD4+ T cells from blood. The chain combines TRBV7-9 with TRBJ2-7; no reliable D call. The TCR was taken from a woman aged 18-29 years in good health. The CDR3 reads CASSLLYEQYF. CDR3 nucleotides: TGTGCCAGCAGCTTACTTTACGAGCAGTACTTC.